The rows below give T cell receptor beta chains drawn from one sample of a study of T cells expressing NK-cell markers. Using the 5' RACE reads, TCRdb records one entry per CDR3 protein without DNA. The listing records 400,000 to 450,000 distinct CDR3 sequences. The source material was blood T cells: a sorted CD56 or NKG2C T cell subset, CD4+ or CD8+ T cells, or bulk PBMC T cells (not recorded which). These receptors came from a woman aged 18 to 75 in good health. Both conserved end residues are part of each CDR3. The listing skips clone size in some rows; elsewhere it reads once, few, many or a size class.

J: TRBJ2-2; size: NA; V: TRBV7-9; CDR3: CASSPPGGELFF
J: TRBJ2-7; size: NA; V: TRBV13; CDR3: CASSSDPNRVQYF
J: TRBJ2-1; size: NA; V: TRBV29-1; CDR3: CSVNHPGHNEQFF
J: TRBJ2-1; size: NA; V: TRBV14; CDR3: CASSRSGTRVYNEQFF
J: TRBJ1-2; size: NA; V: TRBV9; CDR3: CASSVAGTPNYGYTF
J: TRBJ1-1; size: NA; V: TRBV18; CDR3: CASSPPGNPAITEAFF
J: TRBJ2-1; size: NA; V: TRBV20-1; CDR3: CSARDGRTAYNEQFF
J: TRBJ1-6; size: NA; V: TRBV3-1; CDR3: CASSQEVRGRSPLHF
J: TRBJ2-4; size: NA; V: TRBV14; CDR3: CASSQGPQNIQYF
J: TRBJ1-2; size: NA; V: TRBV6-1; CDR3: CASTLDGNYGYTF
J: TRBJ2-1; size: NA; V: TRBV3-1; CDR3: CASSQDIGTSGLNEQFF
J: TRBJ2-3; size: NA; V: TRBV4-3; CDR3: CASSQGPAGGTDTQYF
J: TRBJ2-1; size: NA; V: TRBV20-1; CDR3: CSANIDTGKQFF
J: TRBJ2-5; size: NA; V: TRBV7-3; CDR3: CASSPRSGQGETQYF
J: TRBJ2-5; size: NA; V: TRBV6-5; CDR3: CASSYDPGQGSGTQYF
J: TRBJ2-5; size: NA; V: TRBV18; CDR3: CASSPPGTRQETQYF
J: TRBJ1-6; size: NA; V: TRBV3-1; CDR3: CASSQAYNSPLHF
J: TRBJ1-2; size: NA; V: TRBV10-2; CDR3: CASSAGYDGYTF
J: TRBJ2-2; size: NA; V: TRBV5-1; CDR3: CASSPRQGRENTGELFF
J: TRBJ2-1; size: NA; V: TRBV29-1; CDR3: CSVADSPVLSYNEQFF
J: TRBJ2-7; size: NA; V: TRBV20-1; CDR3: CSRSGNSYEQYF
J: TRBJ2-7; size: NA; V: TRBV27; CDR3: CASRPRLAGYEQYF
J: TRBJ2-1; size: NA; V: TRBV5-4; CDR3: CASSPGQGRSYNEQFF
J: TRBJ2-5; size: NA; V: TRBV5-1; CDR3: CASSLGTGLQTQYF
J: TRBJ2-1; size: NA; V: TRBV5-4; CDR3: CASSFGTGSYNEQFF
J: TRBJ2-1; size: NA; V: TRBV11-1; CDR3: CASSLVPGAFSPSDNNEQFF
J: TRBJ1-5; size: NA; V: TRBV6-1; CDR3: CASSEWHSNQPQHF
J: TRBJ1-5; size: NA; V: TRBV6-2/TRBV6-3; CDR3: CASSYSIRTVGQPQHF
J: TRBJ2-5; size: NA; V: TRBV5-1; CDR3: CASSRRQGYQETQYF
J: TRBJ2-7; size: NA; V: TRBV7-2; CDR3: CASSLEWDFTYEQYF
J: TRBJ1-2; size: NA; V: TRBV12-3/TRBV12-4; CDR3: CASRADRENGYTF
J: TRBJ2-3; size: NA; V: TRBV7-9; CDR3: CASSRGTGNGADTQYF
J: TRBJ1-2; size: NA; V: TRBV28; CDR3: CASRATHYGYTF
J: TRBJ2-1; size: NA; V: TRBV27; CDR3: CASSRSSSSYNEQFF
J: TRBJ2-3; size: NA; V: TRBV5-1; CDR3: CASSLEASGDTQYF
J: TRBJ1-2; size: NA; V: TRBV5-1; CDR3: CASSLAVRTDPGGYTF
J: TRBJ1-1; size: NA; V: TRBV20-1; CDR3: CSARPGSGTEAFF
J: TRBJ1-2; size: NA; V: TRBV29-1; CDR3: CSVEGRNGGYTF
J: TRBJ2-4; size: NA; V: TRBV29-1; CDR3: CSVEEPRTLEKNIQYF
J: TRBJ2-1; size: NA; V: TRBV28; CDR3: CASSPLPNDGEQFF
J: TRBJ1-1; size: large; V: TRBV4-3; CDR3: CASSQEAEREAFF
J: TRBJ2-2; size: NA; V: TRBV6-2/TRBV6-3; CDR3: CASSYHSLGAGELFF
J: TRBJ2-7; size: NA; V: TRBV29-1; CDR3: CSVGSRTGNSYEQYF
J: TRBJ2-3; size: NA; V: TRBV7-2; CDR3: CASSLQGARVTDTQYF
J: TRBJ2-1; size: NA; V: TRBV10-3; CDR3: CAISESFSGGALNEQFF
J: TRBJ2-1; size: NA; V: TRBV7-8; CDR3: CASRGESYNEQFF
J: TRBJ2-3; size: NA; V: TRBV6-1; CDR3: CASTRKGGFTDTQYF
J: TRBJ2-1; size: NA; V: TRBV24-1; CDR3: CATSDYQVGREQFF
J: TRBJ2-5; size: NA; V: TRBV5-1; CDR3: CASSLPGLASGGRLSETQYF
J: TRBJ2-5; size: NA; V: TRBV12-3/TRBV12-4; CDR3: CASTQGRGSFESRQETQYF
J: TRBJ2-5; size: NA; V: TRBV28; CDR3: CASSLAGQPRQETQYF
J: TRBJ2-1; size: NA; V: TRBV3-1; CDR3: CASSPDGTSGPYNEQFF